A single TCR beta chain is shown here with its context. Its target is unknown. The CDR3 loop spans 15 amino acids. With V trimmed by 2 bases and J by 4 bases, 5 bases remained unmatched. Germline V CDR1 and CDR2: SNHLY, FYNNEI. Sequencing was at deep level. The protocol was immunoSEQ multiplex PCR, while the TCRdb copy is restricted to in-frame clones and leaves out a portion. The table includes around 2.3 million clones, under 97% detected once. The entry originates in a study of shared clonotypes between healthy human individuals. Study results and limitations: What rarefaction showed was incomplete sorted-subset sequencing despite large depth. Some clonotypes were shared by all four sorted-subset donors, while others were not shared. The non-shared ones had lower generation probabilities than the shared ones.

Sequenced material: naive CD4+ T cells sorted from blood. Subset defined: CD45RA+ positively selected. The clonotype was recovered from a man younger than 35 in good health. V gene TRBV2 combines with J gene TRBJ2-7, with 10 bases that match TRBD2. CDR3 residues: CASSETAGGGYEQYF. CDR3 in DNA: TGTGCCAGCAGTGAAACAGCGGGAGGGGGTTACGAGCAGTACTTC.